The 21 T cell receptor beta chains in this list originate from one sample, sequenced in a study of blood T cell repertoires in COVID-19. The repertoire was sequenced with immunoSEQ multiplex PCR; TCRdb's copy has only in-frame clones and lacks some. Of under 300,000 clones in the sample, nearly 85% were seen once. The sequenced sample was peripheral blood. The origin of the receptors is a human donor in a cohort sampled during active COVID-19.

The genes are TRBV27 and TRBJ2-2; D is perhaps TRBD1 (6 bases). V dropped 5 bases and J dropped 9 bases, with 10 bases sitting between them. The CDR3 is 12 amino acids. The V gene's germline CDR1 is MNHEY and CDR2 SMNVEV (reference sequence). The CDR3 coding sequence is TGTGCCAGCAGTCCAGGGGTCCGGGAGCTGTTTTTT. Protein product: CASSPGVRELFF.

This clone has a single count. The chain carries TRBV5-5 and TRBJ1-1; the D is unclear. The CDR3 totals 14 residues. V shed 2 bases and J shed 1 base, with 9 bases lying between them. The germline CDR1 and CDR2 sequences are SGHKS and YYEKEE (reference sequence). The CDR3 region has the DNA TGTGCCAGCAGCTTTGGCGGGGAGAACACTGAAGCTTTCTTT. Translated: CASSFGGENTEAFF. The complete variable domain, with remaining parts taken from reference TRBV5-5 and TRBJ1-1, reads DAGVTQSPTHLIKTRGQQVTLRCSPISGHKSVSWYQQVLGQGPQFIFQYYEKEERGRGNFPDRFSARQFPNYSSELNVNALLLGDSALYLCASSFGGENTEAFFGQGTRLTVV.

This clone came up a few times. This chain joins TRBV3-1 (or the pseudogene TRBV3-2) and TRBJ2-7, with TRBD2 matching over 15 bases. The J segment lost 3 bases and the V segment lost 6 bases, leaving 9 bases of the junction unmatched. This CDR3 has 17 amino acids. Germline-derived CDR1 and CDR2 are LGHDT and YNNKEL (reference sequence). The CDR3 DNA follows: TGTGCCAGCAGTGATGGACTAGCGGGGGGGCCTGGCTACGAGCAGTACTTC. Amino acids: CASSDGLAGGPGYEQYF.

The chain recombines TRBV19 with TRBJ2-5; 9 bases are a match to TRBD1. Germline V gives CDR1 LNHDA, CDR2 SQIVND (reference sequence). V was clipped by 5 bases and J by 2 bases; unmatched bases: 6. This CDR3 is 15 amino acids long. The CDR3 region is CASSPGQGRQETQYF. CDR3 DNA: TGTGCCAGTAGTCCCGGACAGGGGAGACAAGAGACCCAGTACTTC.

This clone was counted a few times. This sequence joins TRBV7-9 and TRBJ1-1; 8 positions match TRBD1. The CDR3 consists of 14 residues. Germline CDR1 is SEHNR and CDR2 is FQNEAQ (reference sequence). Germline trimming cut 5 bases from V and 3 bases from J; bases unmatched to any gene: 5. The CDR3 region has the DNA TGTGCCAGCAGCCCGGACAGGGTCGACACTGAAGCTTTCTTT. Its protein product is CASSPDRVDTEAFF.

The chain links TRBV15 to TRBJ2-5, with 8 bases fitting TRBD1. The CDR3 runs 16 residues. The germline V gene has CDR1 LNHNV and CDR2 YYDKDF (reference sequence). V lost 2 bases, J lost 5 bases, and 10 bases stayed unmatched. The CDR3 here is CATSRYPRGREETQYF. Written as DNA, the CDR3 is TGTGCCACCAGCAGATACCCCAGGGGGCGCGAGGAGACCCAGTACTTC.

V usage is TRBV14 and J usage is TRBJ2-7, with D perhaps TRBD2 (6 bases). Germline CDR1 and CDR2: SGHDN and FVKESK. The CDR3 length is 14 residues. V was clipped by 1 base and J by 5 bases, with 12 bases between them. The CDR3 reads CASSQVSGGHEQYF. CDR3 bases: TGTGCCAGCAGCCAAGTTTCCGGGGGACACGAGCAGTACTTC. Based on the CDR3 plus reference TRBV14 and TRBJ2-7, the full variable domain is EAGVTQFPSHSVIEKGQTVTLRCDPISGHDNLYWYRRVMGKEIKFLLHFVKESKQDESGMPNNRFLAERTGGTYSTLKVQPAELEDSGVYFCASSQVSGGHEQYFGPGTRLTVT.

This sequence joins TRBV7-8 and TRBJ2-7, with unresolved D. Trimming took off 2 bases at V and 2 bases at J, with 19 bases between the two ends. The CDR3 contains 17 residues. The V gene's germline CDR1 is SGHVS and CDR2 FQNEAQ. The CDR3 protein is CASSLHERGTTPYEQYF. Here the CDR3 DNA reads TGTGCCAGCAGCTTACATGAGAGAGGTACCACTCCCTACGAGCAGTACTTC.

The genes are TRBV19 and TRBJ1-5, with 8 nucleotides matching TRBD1. V shed 7 bases and J 2 bases; nucleotides not matched to a gene: 7. CDR3 size: 15 residues. Germline loops: CDR1 LNHDA, CDR2 SQIVND (reference sequence). CDR3 residues: CASITTTGGNQPQHF. CDR3 in DNA: TGTGCCAGTATTACGACGACAGGGGGCAATCAGCCCCAGCATTTT.

The chain links TRBV4-2 to TRBJ2-7, with TRBD2 matching 7 bases. The CDR3 has 14 residues. Germline V CDR1 and CDR2: LGHNA, YNFKEQ. Trimming removed 2 bases from V and 2 bases from J; junction bases left unmatched: 3. CDR3 DNA: TGTGCCAGCAGCCAACCGGGACTAACCTACGAGCAGTACTTC. Amino acid sequence: CASSQPGLTYEQYF.

The chain recombines TRBV27 with TRBJ2-1, with 7 bases fitting TRBD2. Germline trimming cut 4 bases from V and 7 bases from J; bases unmatched to any gene: 1. The CDR3 contains 12 residues. Germline V lookup: CDR1 MNHEY, CDR2 SMNVEV (reference sequence). CDR3 region: CASSSGGNEQFF. The CDR3 DNA reads as TGTGCCAGCAGTTCCGGGGGGAATGAGCAGTTCTTC.

J is TRBJ2-1 and V is TRBV5-4, with D possibly being TRBD2 (6 bases). CDR1 and CDR2 from the germline V gene are SGHNT and YYREEE (reference sequence). V was trimmed by 5 bases and J by 1 base, leaving 19 bases between them. CDR3 length: 17 amino acids. The CDR3 coding sequence is TGTGCCAGCAGGGGAGGAGGAGGGAGTTTGTCCTACAATGAGCAGTTCTTC. Residues: CASRGGGGSLSYNEQFF.

J is TRBJ2-7 and V is TRBV30, with D tentatively TRBD1 (5 bases). Looked up from germline, CDR1 is GTSNPN and CDR2 is SVGIG (reference sequence). This CDR3 is built from 14 residues. With 0 bases removed from V and 2 bases from J, the gap between germline ends came to 11 bases. In DNA form, the CDR3 reads TGTGCCTGGAGTGTCAAGACAGCAGCCTACGAGCAGTACTTC. Amino acids: CAWSVKTAAYEQYF.

The chain uses TRBV2 and TRBJ2-3; weak D call: TRBD2 (6 bases). Germline lookup yields CDR1 SNHLY and CDR2 FYNNEI. The CDR3 runs 14 residues. Trimming took off 4 bases at V and 4 bases at J, with 12 bases between the two ends. CDR3 coding DNA: TGTGCCAGCAGTGCCGGAGGGCAGGCAGATACGCAGTATTTT. Protein sequence: CASSAGGQADTQYF.

The chain joins TRBV11-3 to TRBJ2-7, with D perhaps matching TRBD2 (6 bases). Trimming took off 1 base at V and 3 bases at J, with 16 bases between the two ends. This CDR3 comprises 16 residues. The germline CDR1 and CDR2 sequences are SGHNT and YENEEA. The CDR3 protein is CASSLGSGTGDYEQYF. DNA of the CDR3: TGTGCCAGCAGCTTAGGATCCGGGACGGGAGACTACGAGCAGTACTTC. Full variable domain (missing parts from reference TRBV11-3 and TRBJ2-7): EAGVVQSPRYKIIEKKQPVAFWCNPISGHNTLYWYLQNLGQGPELLIRYENEEAVDDSQLPKDRFSAERLKGVDSTLKIQPAELGDSAVYLCASSLGSGTGDYEQYFGPGTRLTVT.

V is TRBV5-1 and J is TRBJ2-1, with 12 bases that match TRBD2. Germline CDR1 is SGHRS and CDR2 is YFSETQ. J gave up 6 bases and V 0 bases, and 1 base lay outside the gene matches. This CDR3 is built from 15 residues. The CDR3 DNA is TGCGCCAGCAGCTTGGGACTAGCGGGGGTCAATGAGCAGTTCTTC. Encoded protein: CASSLGLAGVNEQFF.

The V call is TRBV6-5, the J call TRBJ1-2, with TRBD1 matching over 7 bases. The V and J ends lost 6 bases and 6 bases, in that order; junction bases with no gene match: 7. The CDR3 length is 13 residues. Germline V gene sequence: CDR1 MNHEY, CDR2 SVGAGI. CDR3 bases: TGTGCCAGCAGAACCGCGGGACAGAATGGCTACACCTTC. Translation gives CASRTAGQNGYTF.

The chain combines TRBV27 with TRBJ1-5; D perhaps matches TRBD1 (6 bases). From germline, CDR1 is MNHEY and CDR2 SMNVEV (reference sequence). The V end lost 8 bases, the J end lost 2 bases, and 16 bases lay between the germline ends. This CDR3 comprises 15 residues. The CDR3 here is CASSFQGKGNQPQHF. CDR3 DNA: TGTGCCAGCTCTTTCCAGGGGAAGGGCAATCAGCCCCAGCATTTT.

This clone was observed a few times. V is TRBV7-9 and J is TRBJ2-7; 7 bases are a match to TRBD2. The CDR3 has 16 residues. Germline V gene lookup returns CDR1 SEHNR and CDR2 FQNEAQ (reference sequence). Unmatched junction bases numbered 10, after V lost 5 bases and J lost 0 bases. CDR3 DNA sequence: TGTGCCAGCAGCAAAGAGGGAGGGGTCGTCTCCTACGAGCAGTACTTC. This sequence encodes CASSKEGGVVSYEQYF.

The chain couples TRBV25-1 to TRBJ2-1; 7 nucleotides match TRBD2. The CDR3 contains 15 residues. Germline loops: CDR1 MGHDK, CDR2 SYGVNS. Trimming at V came to 6 bases and at J to 3 bases, leaving 8 bases not matched to a gene. Here the CDR3 reads CASRGGRALYNEQFF. The CDR3 DNA follows: TGTGCCAGCAGAGGAGGGAGGGCCCTCTACAATGAGCAGTTCTTC.

The V gene is TRBV7-6, the J gene TRBJ2-3; maybe TRBD2 (6 bases). Germline-derived CDR1 and CDR2 are SGHVS and FNYEAQ. Trimming left V 5 bases short and J 5 bases short, with 17 bases between. CDR3 length equals 15 residues. The CDR3 sequence is CASSPGGPLEDTQYF. CDR3 DNA: TGTGCCAGCAGCCCCGGGGGACCACTGGAAGATACGCAGTATTTT.